This record concerns one TCR beta chain sequence. Its cognate antigen is unknown. The V end was cut by 5 bases, the J end by 4 bases, with 15 bases between. The CDR3 extends over 14 amino acids. The data are from a study of CD8 T cells in ankylosing spondylitis. Study results and caveats: Earlier reports found some motif variants in synovial fluid and blood in reactive arthritis. What appeared characteristic of ankylosing spondylitis blood was a TCR beta motif of fewer than ten highly homologous variants. As reported, disease-linked clones showed significant enrichment in matched ankylosing spondylitis synovial fluid.

TCRdb ran MiXCR on the 5' RACE reads and lists one entry per CDR3 protein. The sample records around 250,000 distinct CDR3 sequences, about 18% being singletons. This sequence was found in a male donor with ankylosing spondylitis or in good health (not recorded which). Material for sequencing was blood, either unsorted or a sorted T cell fraction (not recorded which). This chain joins TRBV12-3 or TRBV12-4 and TRBJ2-7; possible D gene TRBD2, 7 bases. This CDR3 reads CASSQGGLTYEQYF. The CDR3 coding sequence is TGTGCCAGCAGTCAAGGGGGACTAACATACGAGCAGTACTTC.